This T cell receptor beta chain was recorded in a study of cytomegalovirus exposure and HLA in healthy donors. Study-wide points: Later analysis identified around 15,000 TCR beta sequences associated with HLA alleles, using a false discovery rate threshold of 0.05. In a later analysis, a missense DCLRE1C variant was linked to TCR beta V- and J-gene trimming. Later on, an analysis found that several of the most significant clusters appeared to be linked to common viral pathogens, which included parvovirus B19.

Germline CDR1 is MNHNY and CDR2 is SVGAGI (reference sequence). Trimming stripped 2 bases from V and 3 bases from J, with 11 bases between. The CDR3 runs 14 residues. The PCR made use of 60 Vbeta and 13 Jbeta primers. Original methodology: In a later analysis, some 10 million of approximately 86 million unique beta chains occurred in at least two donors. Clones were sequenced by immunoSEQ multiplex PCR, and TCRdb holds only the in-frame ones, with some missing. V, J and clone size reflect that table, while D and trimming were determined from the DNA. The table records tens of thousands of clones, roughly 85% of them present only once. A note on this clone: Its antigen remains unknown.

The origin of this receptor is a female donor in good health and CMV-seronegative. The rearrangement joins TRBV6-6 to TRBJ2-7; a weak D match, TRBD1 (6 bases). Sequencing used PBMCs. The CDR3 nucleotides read TGTGCCAGCAGTTACACGGGACACCACTACGAGCAGTACTTC. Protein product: CASSYTGHHYEQYF.